This entry lists 14 T cell receptor beta chains sequenced from one sample in a study of early T cells in non-severe SARS-CoV-2 infection. Each CDR3 protein gets one entry after TCRdb re-called the 5' RACE reads with MiXCR. Among about 110,000 distinct CDR3 sequences listed, around 10% were seen once. The sample consisted of whole blood. Receptors were obtained from an adult who was a healthcare worker with PCR-confirmed SARS-CoV-2 infection or an uninfected control (not recorded which).

This clonotype was counted many times. This sequence joins TRBV12-3 or TRBV12-4 and TRBJ2-1, with 12 bases matching TRBD2. The CDR3 length is 15 residues. V trimming: 5 bases; J trimming: 5 bases; junction bases outside the gene matches: 4. The CDR3 region has the DNA TGTGCCAGCAGTCGACTAGCGGGGGCGAACAATGAGCAGTTCTTC. This codes for CASSRLAGANNEQFF.

This clonotype was seen at least ten times. This CDR3 reads CASSSMERESAEQYF. The CDR3 DNA follows: TGTGCCAGCAGCTCAATGGAGCGGGAGAGTGCCGAGCAGTACTTC. This chain links TRBV7-2 with TRBJ2-7, with 8 bases aligning to TRBD2. V dropped 4 bases and J dropped 6; count of bases not matched to a gene: 11. The CDR3 extends over 15 amino acids. Germline V CDR1 and CDR2: SGHTA, FQGNSA.

The chain joins TRBV7-9 to TRBJ1-3, with unresolved D. The V end lost 6 bases, the J end lost 2 bases, and 11 bases lay between the germline ends. Germline loops: CDR1 SEHNR, CDR2 FQNEAQ (reference sequence). The CDR3 has 14 amino acids. CDR3 sequence reads: CASSTWTAGNTIYF. The CDR3 DNA reads TGTGCCAGCAGTACATGGACGGCTGGAAACACCATATATTTT.

This chain links TRBV29-1 with TRBJ1-1; D is perhaps TRBD1 (6 bases). Germline CDR1 reads SQVTM; CDR2 reads ANQGSEA. The length of the CDR3 is 13 residues. Trimming took 4 bases from V and 7 from J, leaving 16 bases between them. The CDR3 DNA follows: TGCAGCGTTGGGGACACTAGGGGTATTGAAGCTTTCTTT. Amino acid sequence: CSVGDTRGIEAFF.

J is TRBJ2-6 and V is TRBV29-1; the D gene is possibly TRBD1 (5 bases). Trimming cost V 7 bases and J 3 bases, with 10 bases left between them. Looked up from germline, CDR1 is SQVTM and CDR2 is ANQGSEA. CDR3 length: 13 amino acids. The CDR3 nucleotides are TGCAGCGCCGCGACAGTTGGGGCCAACGTCCTGACTTTC. Translated, it gives CSAATVGANVLTF. The full variable domain, its missing parts supplied by reference TRBV29-1 and TRBJ2-6, is SAVISQKPSRDICQRGTSLTIQCQVDSQVTMMFWYRQQPGQSLTLIATANQGSEATYESGFVIDKFPISRPNLTFSTLTVSNMSPEDSSIYLCSAATVGANVLTFGAGSRLTVL.

V and J are TRBV24-1 and TRBJ2-7; 8 nucleotides agree with TRBD1. The germline V gene encodes CDR1 KGHDR and CDR2 SFDVKD. The CDR3 contains 15 residues. V lost 8 bases and J lost 6; bases outside the gene matches: 14. The CDR3 protein is CATTPMSSGGGEQYF. CDR3 nucleotide sequence: TGTGCCACCACCCCTATGTCGTCAGGGGGCGGCGAGCAGTACTTC.

This clonotype showed up many times. The V and J genes are TRBV14 and TRBJ2-7; perhaps D is TRBD1 or TRBD2 (5 bases each). Trimming took 8 bases from V and 2 from J, leaving 13 bases between them. CDR3 size: 13 residues. Germline loops: CDR1 SGHDN, CDR2 FVKESK. CDR3 loop: CASHRDGTYEQYF. CDR3 bases: TGTGCCAGCCATCGGGACGGAACCTACGAGCAGTACTTC.

In its sample, this clonotype was seen many times. The chain employs TRBV27 and TRBJ2-7; TRBD1 might be the D (6 bases). Trimming left V 10 bases short and J 3 bases short, with 22 bases between. This CDR3 comprises 15 residues. Looked up from germline, CDR1 is MNHEY and CDR2 is SMNVEV (reference sequence). DNA of the CDR3: TGTGCCACCGGGATCCGGGACACGATACACTACGAGCAGTACTTC. Protein sequence: CATGIRDTIHYEQYF.

Concerning this clonotype itself: A much larger clone lies a single base off, so this may be a read error. The V gene is TRBV2, the J gene TRBJ2-1, with D perhaps TRBD1 or TRBD2 (5 bases each). The CDR3 runs to 13 residues. Germline-derived CDR1 and CDR2 are SNHLY and FYNNEI. CDR3 bases: TGTGTCAGCAGCCGAGGGGTTTACAATGAGCAGTTCTTC. Translating it yields CVSSRGVYNEQFF.

V and J are TRBV11-3 and TRBJ2-7; D remains ambiguous. V lost 5 bases, J lost 4 bases, and 9 bases lay in between. There are 12 residues in the CDR3. From germline, CDR1 is SGHNT and CDR2 YENEEA. CDR3 nucleotides: TGTGCCAGCAGCGATTACCGTTACGAGCAGTACTTC. As protein: CASSDYRYEQYF.

The table lists this clonotype with many counts. V gene TRBV28 combines with J gene TRBJ2-6; the D gene is possibly TRBD1 (6 bases). Germline values: CDR1 MDHEN, CDR2 SYDVKM. This CDR3 region has 15 residues. Trimming shortened V by 3 bases and J by 4 bases, and 10 bases separated the two germline ends. CDR3 in amino acids: CASSFSGAGANVLTF. DNA for the CDR3: TGTGCCAGCAGTTTTTCAGGGGCGGGGGCCAACGTCCTGACTTTC. The variable domain in full, completed from reference TRBV28 and TRBJ2-6, reads DVKVTQSSRYLVKRTGEKVFLECVQDMDHENMFWYRQDPGLGLRLIYFSYDVKMKEKGDIPEGYSVSREKKERFSLILESASTNQTSMYLCASSFSGAGANVLTFGAGSRLTVL.

V usage is TRBV29-1 and J usage is TRBJ2-3, with 7 bases aligning to TRBD2. With 4 bases clipped from V and 3 bases from J, the junction kept 7 bases outside the gene matches. The CDR3 runs to 14 residues. Germline V gene data show CDR1 as SQVTM and CDR2 as ANQGSEA. The CDR3 region is CSVGSLAETDTQYF. Here the CDR3 DNA reads TGCAGCGTTGGCTCTCTAGCGGAAACAGATACGCAGTATTTT.

This clonotype showed up just a few times. The CDR3 DNA is TGTGCTAGTGGTTTGGTCACAGGGGGCTATGGCTACACCTTC. It encodes CASGLVTGGYGYTF. V is TRBV12-5 and J is TRBJ1-2; 8 nucleotides align to TRBD1. V lost 0 bases and J lost 4; bases outside the gene matches: 1. This CDR3 region has 14 residues. Looked up from germline, CDR1 is LGHNT and CDR2 is FRNRAP.

The chain carries TRBV5-1 and TRBJ2-1; D tentatively reads TRBD1 or TRBD2 (6 bases each). Trimming took off 2 bases at V and 6 bases at J, with 12 bases between the two ends. In germline, CDR1 is SGHRS, CDR2 YFSETQ. The CDR3 is 14 amino acids. The CDR3 coding sequence is TGCGCCAGCAGCTTCGACGGGGGCCGCAATGAGCAGTTCTTC. Translation: CASSFDGGRNEQFF. Full variable domain (rest looked up from reference TRBV5-1 and TRBJ2-1): KAGVTQTPRYLIKTRGQQVTLSCSPISGHRSVSWYQQTPGQGLQFLFEYFSETQRNKGNFPGRFSGRQFSNSRSEMNVSTLELGDSALYLCASSFDGGRNEQFFGPGTRLTVL.